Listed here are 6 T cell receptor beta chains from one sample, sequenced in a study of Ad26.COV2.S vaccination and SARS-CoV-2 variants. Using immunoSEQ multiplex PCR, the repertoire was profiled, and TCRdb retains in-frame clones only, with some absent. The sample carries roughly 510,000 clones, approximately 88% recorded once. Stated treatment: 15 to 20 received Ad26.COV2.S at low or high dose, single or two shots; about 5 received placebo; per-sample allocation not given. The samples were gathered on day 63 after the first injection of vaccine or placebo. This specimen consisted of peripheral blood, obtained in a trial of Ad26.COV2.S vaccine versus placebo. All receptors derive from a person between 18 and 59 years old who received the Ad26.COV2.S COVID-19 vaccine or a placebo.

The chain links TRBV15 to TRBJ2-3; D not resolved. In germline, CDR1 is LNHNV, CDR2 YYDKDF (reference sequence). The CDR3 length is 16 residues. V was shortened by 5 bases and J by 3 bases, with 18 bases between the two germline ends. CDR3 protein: CATSEEYGVRTDTQYF. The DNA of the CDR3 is TGTGCCACCAGCGAAGAGTACGGTGTTCGGACAGATACGCAGTATTTT.

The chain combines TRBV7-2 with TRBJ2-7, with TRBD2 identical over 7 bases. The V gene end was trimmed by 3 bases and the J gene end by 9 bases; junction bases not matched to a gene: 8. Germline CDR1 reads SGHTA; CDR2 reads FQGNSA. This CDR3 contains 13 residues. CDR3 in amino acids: CASSFGGSTGQYF. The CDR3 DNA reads TGTGCCAGCAGCTTTGGCGGGAGCACCGGGCAGTACTTC.

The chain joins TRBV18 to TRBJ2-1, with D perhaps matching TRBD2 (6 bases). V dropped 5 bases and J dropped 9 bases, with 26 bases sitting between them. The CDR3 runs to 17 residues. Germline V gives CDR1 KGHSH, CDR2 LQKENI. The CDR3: CASSTRGAQKYEGEQFF. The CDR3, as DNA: TGTGCCAGCTCAACACGCGGGGCTCAAAAATATGAGGGTGAGCAGTTCTTC.

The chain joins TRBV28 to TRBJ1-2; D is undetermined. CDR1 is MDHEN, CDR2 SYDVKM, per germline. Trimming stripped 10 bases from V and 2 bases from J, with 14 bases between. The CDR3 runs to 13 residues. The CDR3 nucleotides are TGTGCCATCCCCGGGAGAGCGAACTATGGCTACACCTTC. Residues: CAIPGRANYGYTF.

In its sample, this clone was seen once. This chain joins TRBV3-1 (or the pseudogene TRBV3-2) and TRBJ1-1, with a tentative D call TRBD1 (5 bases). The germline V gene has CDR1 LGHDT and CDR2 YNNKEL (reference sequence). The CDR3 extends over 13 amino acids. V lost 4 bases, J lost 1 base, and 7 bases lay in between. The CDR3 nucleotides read TGTGCCAGCAGCCTGACAGAGAACACTGAAGCTTTCTTT. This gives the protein CASSLTENTEAFF.

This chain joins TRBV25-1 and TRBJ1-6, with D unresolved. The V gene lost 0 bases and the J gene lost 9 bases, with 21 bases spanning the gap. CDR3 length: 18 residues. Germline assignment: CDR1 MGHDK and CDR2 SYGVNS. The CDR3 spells CASSEYPVGVSPASPLHF. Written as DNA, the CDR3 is TGTGCCAGCAGTGAATATCCGGTCGGCGTGAGTCCGGCTTCACCCCTCCACTTT.